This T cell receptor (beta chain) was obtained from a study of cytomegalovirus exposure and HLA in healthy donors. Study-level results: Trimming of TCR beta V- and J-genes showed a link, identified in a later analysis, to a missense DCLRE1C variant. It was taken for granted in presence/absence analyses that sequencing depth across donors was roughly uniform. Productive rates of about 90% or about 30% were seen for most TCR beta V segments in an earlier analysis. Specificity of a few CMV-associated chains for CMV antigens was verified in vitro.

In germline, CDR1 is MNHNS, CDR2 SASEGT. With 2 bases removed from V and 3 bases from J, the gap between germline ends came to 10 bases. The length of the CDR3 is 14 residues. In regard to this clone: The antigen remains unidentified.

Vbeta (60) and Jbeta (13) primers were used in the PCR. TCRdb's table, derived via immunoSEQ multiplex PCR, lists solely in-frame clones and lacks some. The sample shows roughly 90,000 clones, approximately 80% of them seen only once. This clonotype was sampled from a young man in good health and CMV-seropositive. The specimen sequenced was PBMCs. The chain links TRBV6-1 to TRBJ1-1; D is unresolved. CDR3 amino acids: CASSERERYTEAFF. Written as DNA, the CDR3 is TGTGCCAGCAGTGAAAGGGAGCGTTACACTGAAGCTTTCTTT.